This entry concerns a single TCR beta chain. Its antigen is unidentified. The junction had 15 bases not matched to a gene; V was cut back by 6 bases and J by 9 bases. The CDR3 covers 18 residues. CDR1 and CDR2 (germline): SNHLY, FYNNEI. The PCR was carried out with 60 Vbeta primers and 13 Jbeta primers. The data were produced by immunoSEQ multiplex PCR, yet TCRdb's version contains in-frame clones alone and is incomplete. There are approximately 92,000 clones in the sample, with roughly 3.5% held by the top ten. These data belong to a study of cytomegalovirus exposure and HLA in healthy donors. Study-wide context: From 150 million to 200 million T cells, an earlier analysis saw roughly 120 million unique TCR beta sequences. The study, taken as a whole, reports: The productive fraction for most TCR beta V segments was about 87% or about 30% in an earlier analysis. Only CMV serostatus was available as immune exposure information. The presence/absence work took it that sequencing depth was about the same across donors.

Material: PBMCs. This TCR was sampled from a woman aged 25 to 45 in good health and CMV-seronegative. The V gene is TRBV2, the J gene TRBJ2-1, with TRBD2 matching over 15 bases. The CDR3 sequence is CASSRGLAGGLRVGEQFF. CDR3 DNA: TGTGCCAGCAGCCGCGGACTAGCGGGGGGGCTACGGGTCGGTGAGCAGTTCTTC.